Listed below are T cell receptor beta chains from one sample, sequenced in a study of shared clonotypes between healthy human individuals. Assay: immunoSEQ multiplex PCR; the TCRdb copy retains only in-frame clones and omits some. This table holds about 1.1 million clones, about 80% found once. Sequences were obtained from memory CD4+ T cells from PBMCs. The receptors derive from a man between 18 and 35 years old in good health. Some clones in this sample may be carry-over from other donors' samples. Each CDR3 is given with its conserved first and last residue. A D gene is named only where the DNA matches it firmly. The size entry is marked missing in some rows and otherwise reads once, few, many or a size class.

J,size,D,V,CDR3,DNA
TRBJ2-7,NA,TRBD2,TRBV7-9,CASSSPTSGLSYEQYF,TGTGCCAGCAGCTCGCCGACTAGCGGCCTCTCCTACGAGCAGTACTTC
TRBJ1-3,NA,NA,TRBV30,CAWSISSGNTIYF,TGTGCCTGGAGTATAAGCTCTGGAAACACCATATATTTT
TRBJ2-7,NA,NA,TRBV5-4,CASSGRDSLNYEQYF,TGTGCCAGCAGCGGGAGGGACAGCCTGAACTACGAGCAGTACTTC
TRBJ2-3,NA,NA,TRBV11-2,CASSLIGRTGPPTDTQYF,TGTGCCAGCAGCTTGATAGGAAGGACCGGCCCTCCCACAGATACGCAGTATTTT
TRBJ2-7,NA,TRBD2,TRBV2,CASMSGSGRVSSYEQYF,TGTGCCAGCATGAGTGGGAGCGGGAGGGTGAGCTCCTACGAGCAGTACTTC
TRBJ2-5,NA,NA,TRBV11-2,CASSARASQRRETQYF,TGTGCCAGCAGCGCTCGGGCATCACAGCGAAGGGAGACCCAGTACTTC
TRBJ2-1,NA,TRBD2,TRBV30,CAWRWGGEQFF,TGTGCCTGGAGATGGGGGGGTGAGCAGTTCTTC
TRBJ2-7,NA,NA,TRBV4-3,CASSRSRPYEQYF,TGCGCCAGCAGCCGCTCTAGACCCTACGAGCAGTACTTC
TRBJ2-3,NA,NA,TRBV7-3,CASSTGRGADTQYF,TGTGCCAGCAGCACGGGTCGTGGGGCAGATACGCAGTATTTT
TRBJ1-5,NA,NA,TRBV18,CASSTSVGVSNQPQHF,TGTGCCAGTTCAACCTCGGTAGGGGTTAGCAATCAGCCCCAGCATTTT
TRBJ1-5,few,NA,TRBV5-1,CASSPDSWGDQPQHF,TGCGCCAGCAGCCCCGACAGTTGGGGGGATCAGCCCCAGCATTTT
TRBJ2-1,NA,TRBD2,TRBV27,CASRPHGSGKRNEQFF,TGTGCCAGCAGGCCCCATGGTAGCGGGAAGAGAAATGAGCAGTTCTTC
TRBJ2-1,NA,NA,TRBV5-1,CASSLEEGLSYNEQFF,TGCGCCAGCAGCTTGGAGGAGGGGCTCTCCTACAATGAGCAGTTCTTC
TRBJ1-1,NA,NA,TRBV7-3,CASSSTGLDEAFF,TGTGCCAGCAGCTCAACAGGGTTGGATGAAGCTTTCTTT
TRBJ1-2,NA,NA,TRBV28,CASSRGAREGYTF,TGTGCCAGCAGTCGGGGGGCGAGAGAGGGCTACACCTTC
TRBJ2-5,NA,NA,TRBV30,CAWSVLAQETQYF,TGTGCCTGGAGTGTCTTAGCCCAAGAGACCCAGTACTTC
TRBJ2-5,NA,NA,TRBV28,CASTREDQETQYF,TGTGCCAGCACCAGGGAGGACCAAGAGACCCAGTACTTC
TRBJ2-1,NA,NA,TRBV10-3,CAINKPNSYKDEQFF,TGTGCCATCAACAAACCTAACTCTTATAAGGATGAGCAGTTCTTC
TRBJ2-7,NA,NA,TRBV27,CASNPEGAGEQYF,TGTGCCAGCAATCCCGAGGGGGCGGGGGAGCAGTACTTC
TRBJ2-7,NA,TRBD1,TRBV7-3,CASSSYGGQAGEQYF,TGTGCCAGCAGCTCCTACGGGGGACAGGCGGGAGAGCAGTACTTC
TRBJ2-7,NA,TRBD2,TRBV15,CATSREGTSGSYEQYF,TGTGCCACCAGCAGAGAAGGGACTAGCGGGTCCTACGAGCAGTACTTC
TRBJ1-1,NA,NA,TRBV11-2,CASSLVGWGTEAFF,TGTGCCAGCAGCTTAGTGGGATGGGGCACTGAAGCTTTCTTT
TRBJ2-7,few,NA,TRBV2,CASRSTSTSSYEQYF,TGTGCCAGCAGGTCTACGTCGACTAGCTCCTACGAGCAGTACTTC